This TCR beta chain was observed in a study of sequential checkpoint blockade in melanoma. Data came from immunoSEQ multiplex PCR; TCRdb stores just in-frame clones and leaves some out. Here the sample spans fewer than 4,500 clones, 15% to 20% being singletons. The treatment here: randomized to nivolumab then ipilimumab (arm A) or the reverse (arm B). Patients had received no earlier DNA-damaging chemotherapy. Findings and limits, study-wide: Mutational load did not correlate with tumor T-cell fraction or clonality. Pretreatment TIL clonality tracked with response in the nivolumab-first arm.

About this clone: Its matching antigen is unknown.

The germline V gene encodes CDR1 MDHEN and CDR2 SYDVKM. The CDR3 is 12 residues long. V lost 3 bases and J 1 base, leaving 1 base between the germline ends. This sequence was found in a human donor with melanoma. The source was tumor tissue (inferred from file names), collected from a patient given nivolumab and ipilimumab in sequence. The chain couples TRBV28 to TRBJ2-1; unclear D gene. The CDR3 sequence: CASSFSYNEQFF. DNA of the CDR3: TGTGCCAGCAGTTTTTCCTACAATGAGCAGTTCTTC.